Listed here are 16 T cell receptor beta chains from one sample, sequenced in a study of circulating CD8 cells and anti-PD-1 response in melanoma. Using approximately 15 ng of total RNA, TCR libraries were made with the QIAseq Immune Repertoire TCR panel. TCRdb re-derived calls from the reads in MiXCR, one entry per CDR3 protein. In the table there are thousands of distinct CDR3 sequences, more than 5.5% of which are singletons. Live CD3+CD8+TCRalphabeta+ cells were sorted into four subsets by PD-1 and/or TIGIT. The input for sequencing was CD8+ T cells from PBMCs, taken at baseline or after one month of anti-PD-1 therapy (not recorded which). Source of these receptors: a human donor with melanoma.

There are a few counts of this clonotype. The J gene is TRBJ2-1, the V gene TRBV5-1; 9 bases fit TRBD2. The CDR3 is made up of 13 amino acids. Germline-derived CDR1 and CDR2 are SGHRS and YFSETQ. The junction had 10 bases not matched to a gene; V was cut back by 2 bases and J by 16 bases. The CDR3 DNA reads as TGCGCCAGCAGCTTCGGTAGCGGGGGTCCCGTCTTCTTC. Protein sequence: CASSFGSGGPVFF.

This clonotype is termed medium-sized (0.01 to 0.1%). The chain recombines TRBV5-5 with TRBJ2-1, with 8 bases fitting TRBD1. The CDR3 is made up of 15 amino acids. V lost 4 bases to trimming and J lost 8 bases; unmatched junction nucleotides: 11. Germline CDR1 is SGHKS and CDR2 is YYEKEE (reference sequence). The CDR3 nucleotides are TGTGCCAGCAGCACCGAGGACAGGGTTGGCGATGAGCAGTTCTTC. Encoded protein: CASSTEDRVGDEQFF.

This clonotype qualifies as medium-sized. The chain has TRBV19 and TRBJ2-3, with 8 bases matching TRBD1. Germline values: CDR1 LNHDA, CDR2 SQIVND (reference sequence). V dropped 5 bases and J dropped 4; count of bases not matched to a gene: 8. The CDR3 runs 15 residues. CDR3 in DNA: TGTGCCAGTAGTCCAGGGGGCAGGGGACCAGATACGCAGTATTTT. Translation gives CASSPGGRGPDTQYF.

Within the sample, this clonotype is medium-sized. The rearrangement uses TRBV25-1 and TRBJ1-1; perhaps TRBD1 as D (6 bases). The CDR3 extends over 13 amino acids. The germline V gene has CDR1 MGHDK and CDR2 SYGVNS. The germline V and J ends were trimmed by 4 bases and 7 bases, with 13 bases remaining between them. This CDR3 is CASSGGGRNEAFF. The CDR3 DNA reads TGTGCCAGCAGTGGAGGGGGGCGCAATGAAGCTTTCTTT.

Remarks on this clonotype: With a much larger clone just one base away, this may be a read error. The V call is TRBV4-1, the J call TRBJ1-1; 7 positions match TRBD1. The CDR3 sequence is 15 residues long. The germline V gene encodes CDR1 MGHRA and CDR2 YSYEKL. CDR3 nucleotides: TGCGCCAGCGGCCAAGATTCAGGGGGATACACTGAAGCTTTCTTC. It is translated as CASGQDSGGYTEAFF.

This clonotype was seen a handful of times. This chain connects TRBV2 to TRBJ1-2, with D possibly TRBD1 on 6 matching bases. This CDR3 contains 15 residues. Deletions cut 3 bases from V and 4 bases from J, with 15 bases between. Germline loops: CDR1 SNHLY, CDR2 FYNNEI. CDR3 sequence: CASSESLDRSYGYTF. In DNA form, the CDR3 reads TGTGCCAGCAGTGAGTCTCTGGACAGAAGCTATGGCTACACCTTC.

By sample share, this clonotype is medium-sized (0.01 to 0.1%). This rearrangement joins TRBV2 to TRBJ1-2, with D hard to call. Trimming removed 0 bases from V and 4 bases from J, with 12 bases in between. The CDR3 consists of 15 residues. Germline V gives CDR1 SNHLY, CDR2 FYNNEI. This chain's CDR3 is CASSEAPRPTYGYTF. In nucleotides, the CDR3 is TGTGCCAGCAGTGAAGCGCCTCGACCGACCTATGGCTACACCTTC. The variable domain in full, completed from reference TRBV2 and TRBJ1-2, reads EPEVTQTPSHQVTQMGQEVILRCVPISNHLYFYWYRQILGQKVEFLVSFYNNEISEKSEIFDDQFSVERPDGSNFTLKIRSTKLEDSAMYFCASSEAPRPTYGYTFGSGTRLTVV.

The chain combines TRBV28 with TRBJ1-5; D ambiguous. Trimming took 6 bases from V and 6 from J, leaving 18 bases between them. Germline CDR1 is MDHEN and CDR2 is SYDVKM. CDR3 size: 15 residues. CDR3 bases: TGTGCCAGCAGCAAAAGGGCAGGCCAGGTTCAGCCCCAGCATTTT. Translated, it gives CASSKRAGQVQPQHF.

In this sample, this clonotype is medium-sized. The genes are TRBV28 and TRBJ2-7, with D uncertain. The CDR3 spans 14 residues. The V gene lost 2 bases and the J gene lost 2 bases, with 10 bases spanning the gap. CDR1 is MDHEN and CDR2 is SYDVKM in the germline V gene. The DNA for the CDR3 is TGTGCCAGCAGTTTAGCCCGACCCGCCTACGAGCAGTACTTC. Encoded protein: CASSLARPAYEQYF.

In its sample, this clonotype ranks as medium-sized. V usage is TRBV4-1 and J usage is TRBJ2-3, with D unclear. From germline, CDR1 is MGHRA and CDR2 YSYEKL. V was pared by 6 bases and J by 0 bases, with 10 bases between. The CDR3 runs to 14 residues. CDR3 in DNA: TGCGCCAGCAGGGTCGGCAGTAGCACAGATACGCAGTATTTT. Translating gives CASRVGSSTDTQYF.

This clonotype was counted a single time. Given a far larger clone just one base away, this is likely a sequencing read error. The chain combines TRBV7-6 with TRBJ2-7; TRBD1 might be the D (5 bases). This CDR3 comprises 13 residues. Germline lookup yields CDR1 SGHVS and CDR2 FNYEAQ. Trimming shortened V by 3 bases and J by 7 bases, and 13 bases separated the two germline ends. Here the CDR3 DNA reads TGTGCCAGCAGCTTTGGGGCCTACAATGAGCAGTACTTC. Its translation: CASSFGAYNEQYF.

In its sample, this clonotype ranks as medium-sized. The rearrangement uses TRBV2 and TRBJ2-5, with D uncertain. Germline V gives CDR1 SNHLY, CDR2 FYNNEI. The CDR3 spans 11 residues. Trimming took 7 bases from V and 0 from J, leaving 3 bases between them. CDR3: CASINQETQYF. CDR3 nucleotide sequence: TGTGCCAGCATCAACCAAGAGACCCAGTACTTC.

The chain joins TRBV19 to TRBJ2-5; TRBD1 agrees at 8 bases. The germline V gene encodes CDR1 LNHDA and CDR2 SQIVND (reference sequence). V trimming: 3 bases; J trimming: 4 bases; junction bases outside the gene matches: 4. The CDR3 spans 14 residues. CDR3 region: CASSMSTGGETQYF. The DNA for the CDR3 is TGTGCCAGTAGTATGAGTACAGGGGGAGAGACCCAGTACTTC.

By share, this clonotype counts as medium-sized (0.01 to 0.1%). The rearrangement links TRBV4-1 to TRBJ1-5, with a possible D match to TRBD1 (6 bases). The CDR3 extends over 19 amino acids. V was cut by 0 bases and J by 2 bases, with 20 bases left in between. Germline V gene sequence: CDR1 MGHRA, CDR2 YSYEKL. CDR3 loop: CASSQDLDRQGPRNQPQHF. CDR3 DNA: TGCGCCAGCAGCCAAGATCTAGACAGGCAAGGCCCTCGCAATCAGCCCCAGCATTTT.

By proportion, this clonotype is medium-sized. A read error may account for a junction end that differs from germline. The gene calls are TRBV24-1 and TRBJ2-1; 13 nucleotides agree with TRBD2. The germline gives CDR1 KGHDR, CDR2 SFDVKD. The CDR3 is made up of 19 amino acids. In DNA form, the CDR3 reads TGTGCCACAAGTGGACTAGCGGGGGACCTTCTCCATTCTTACAATGAGCAGTTCTTC. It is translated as CATSGLAGDLLHSYNEQFF.

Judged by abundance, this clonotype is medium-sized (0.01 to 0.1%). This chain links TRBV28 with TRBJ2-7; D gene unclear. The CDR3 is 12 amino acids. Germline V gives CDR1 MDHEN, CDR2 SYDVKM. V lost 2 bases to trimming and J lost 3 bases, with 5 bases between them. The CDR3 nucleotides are TGTGCCAGCAGTTTAGGCCTCTACGAGCAGTACTTC. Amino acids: CASSLGLYEQYF.